This TCR beta chain stems from a study of cytomegalovirus exposure and HLA in healthy donors. As to this clone: Its antigen is undetermined. The junction shows a germline mismatch at one end, possibly a read error.

PCR employed 60 Vbeta and 13 Jbeta primers. As handled by the study authors: The authors later counted about 80 million unique TCR beta chains, approximately 12 million of them shared. Sequencing used immunoSEQ multiplex PCR; TCRdb keeps in-frame clones, though not all of them. The V and J calls and the clone size are those of that table, but D and trimming were determined from the DNA. Seen here are about 140,000 clones, 75% observed once, and the top ten hold 10% to 12%. The study, taken as a whole, reports: A classifier reportedly called cytomegalovirus status with high sensitivity and specificity. Most of the TCR beta V segments (in an earlier analysis) were productive either about 87% or about 30% of the time.

Sampled while nominally healthy, donors likely had unrecorded immune exposures. Germline lookup yields CDR1 SQVTM and CDR2 ANQGSEA. This CDR3 region has 13 residues. Sequencing was carried out using PBMCs. The sequence came from a man between 18 and 35 years old in good health and CMV-seropositive. J is TRBJ1-1 and V is TRBV29-1; D is unresolved. In DNA, the CDR3 is TGCAGCGTTAAAGAAGACTGGAACACTGAAGCTTTCTTT. It is translated as CSVKEDWNTEAFF.